This record concerns one T cell receptor beta chain sequence. The antigen is not known. There are 15 residues in the CDR3. Germline CDR1 MNHEY, CDR2 SVGEGT. Trimming took off 3 bases at V and 3 bases at J, with 14 bases between the two ends. This sample stems from a study of human T cells and chemical hapten exposure. Study results and caveats: There was no change with DPC sensitization in TCRs above 1 in 1000 frequency.

Time point: pre-sensitization, week 0. Treatment in this sample: therapeutic diphenylcyclopropenone sensitization with weekly scalp DPC. Blood sampling occurred before each patch-test application. Extraction yielded total RNA from whole blood (unfractionated). Library preparation tagged each individual cDNA molecule with a unique molecular identifier. TCRdb reanalysed the RACE reads using MiXCR and keeps one entry per CDR3 protein. The sample lists about 180,000 distinct CDR3 sequences; 30% were seen once. This TCR derives from a woman in her 30s with alopecia areata. Some clones in this sample may be carry-over from other donors' samples. This sample comprised whole blood, obtained in connection with sensitization to the hapten diphenylcyclopropenone (DPC). J is TRBJ2-5 and V is TRBV6-2 or TRBV6-3; D could derive from TRBD1 or TRBD2 (6 bases each). CDR3 amino acids: CASSYAGTTKETQYF. DNA for the CDR3: TGTGCCAGCAGTTATGCGGGGACAACTAAAGAGACCCAGTACTTC.